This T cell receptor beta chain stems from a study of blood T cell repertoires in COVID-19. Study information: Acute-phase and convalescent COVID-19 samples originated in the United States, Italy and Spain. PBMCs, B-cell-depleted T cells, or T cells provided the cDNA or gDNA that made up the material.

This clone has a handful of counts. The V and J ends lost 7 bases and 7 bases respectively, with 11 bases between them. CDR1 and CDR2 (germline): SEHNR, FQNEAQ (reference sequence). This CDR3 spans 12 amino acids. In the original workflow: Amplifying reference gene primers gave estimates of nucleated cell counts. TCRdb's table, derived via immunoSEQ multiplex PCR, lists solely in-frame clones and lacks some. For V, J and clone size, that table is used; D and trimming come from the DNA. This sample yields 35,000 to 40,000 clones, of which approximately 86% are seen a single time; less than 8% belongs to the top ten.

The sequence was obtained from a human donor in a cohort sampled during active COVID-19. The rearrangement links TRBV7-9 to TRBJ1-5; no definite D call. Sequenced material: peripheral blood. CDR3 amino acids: CASTDGGQPQHF. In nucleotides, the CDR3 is TGTGCCAGCACCGACGGCGGGCAGCCCCAGCATTTT.